The clone carrying this TCR beta chain showed up many times. Antigen specificity is unknown. iRepertoire HTBI primers and Arm-PCR of CDR3 regions built TCR beta libraries. Each CDR3 protein gets one entry after TCRdb re-called the multiplex PCR reads with MiXCR. This sample has about 470,000 distinct CDR3 sequences; 20% to 25% occur once, and the top ten carry 7% to 10%. Indicated time point: persistent/refractory GD, antithyroid drugs over 5 years with positive TRAb. From PBMCs, RNA was extracted and then used to make the TCR library. Patients all came to the study from an endocrinology department in Xi'an, China. The EDTA tubes were filled with around 9 milliliters of drawn peripheral blood. These data are taken from a study of regulatory T cells in long-lasting Graves disease. Overall study results and limits: Persistent patients shared more public clonotypes (2,741) than newly diagnosed patients (about 1,000). Persistent Graves' patients possessed reduced TCR diversity relative to recently diagnosed ones.

Unmatched junction bases numbered 11, after V lost 1 base and J lost 9 bases. The CDR3 consists of 17 residues. Sample: peripheral blood mononuclear cells (PBMCs), taken when the disease was refractory, from a patient treated with antithyroid drugs. The rearrangement links TRBV12-3 or TRBV12-4 to TRBJ2-2; 10 bases are a match to TRBD1. The sequence was obtained from a female donor with Graves disease. The CDR3 DNA follows: TGTGCCAGCAGTTTAGAGGGACAGGGGCCCTATTCCCGGGAGCTGTTTTTT. Protein: CASSLEGQGPYSRELFF.